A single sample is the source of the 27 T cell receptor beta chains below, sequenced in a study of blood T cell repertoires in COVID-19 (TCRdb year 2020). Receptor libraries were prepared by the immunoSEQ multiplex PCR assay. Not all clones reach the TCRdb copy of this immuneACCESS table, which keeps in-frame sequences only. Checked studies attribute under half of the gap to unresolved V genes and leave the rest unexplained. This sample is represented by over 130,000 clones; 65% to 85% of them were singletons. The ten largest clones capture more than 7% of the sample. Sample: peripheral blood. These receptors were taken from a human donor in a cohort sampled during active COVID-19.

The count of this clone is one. The CDR3 DNA reads TGTGCCAGCAGTACAAGGACAGGGATCACTGAAGCTTTCTTT. Translation gives CASSTRTGITEAFF. The V gene is TRBV3-1 (or the pseudogene TRBV3-2), the J gene TRBJ1-1, with 8 bases matching TRBD1. CDR1 and CDR2 (germline): LGHDT, YNNKEL (reference sequence). Germline trimming cut 6 bases from V and 4 bases from J; bases unmatched to any gene: 7. This CDR3 has 14 amino acids.

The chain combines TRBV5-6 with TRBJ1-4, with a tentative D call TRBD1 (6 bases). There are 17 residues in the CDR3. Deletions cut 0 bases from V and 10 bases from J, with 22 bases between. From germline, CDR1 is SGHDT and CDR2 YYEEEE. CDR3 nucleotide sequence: TGTGCCAGCAGCTTGGTTACAGGGACAATGTCGGTCGGAAAACTGTTTTTT. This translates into CASSLVTGTMSVGKLFF. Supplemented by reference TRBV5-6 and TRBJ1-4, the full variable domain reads DAGVTQSPTHLIKTRGQQVTLRCSPKSGHDTVSWYQQALGQGPQFIFQYYEEEERQRGNFPDRFSGHQFPNYSSELNVNALLLGDSALYLCASSLVTGTMSVGKLFFGSGTQLSVL.

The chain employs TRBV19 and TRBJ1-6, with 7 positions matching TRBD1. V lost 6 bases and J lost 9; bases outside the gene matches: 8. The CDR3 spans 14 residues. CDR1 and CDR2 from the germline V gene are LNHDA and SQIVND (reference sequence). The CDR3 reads CASSQGGAGSPLHF. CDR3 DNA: TGTGCCAGTAGCCAGGGGGGTGCCGGTTCACCCCTCCACTTT.

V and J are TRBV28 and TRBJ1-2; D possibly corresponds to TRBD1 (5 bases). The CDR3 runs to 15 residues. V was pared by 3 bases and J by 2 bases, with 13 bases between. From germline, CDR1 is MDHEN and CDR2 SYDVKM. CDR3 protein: CASSFRAGHNYGYTF. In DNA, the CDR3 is TGTGCCAGCAGTTTTCGGGCAGGGCACAACTATGGCTACACCTTC.

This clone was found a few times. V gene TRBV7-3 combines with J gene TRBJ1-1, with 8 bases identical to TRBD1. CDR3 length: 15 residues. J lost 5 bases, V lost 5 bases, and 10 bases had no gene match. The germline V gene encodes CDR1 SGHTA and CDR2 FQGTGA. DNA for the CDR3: TGTGCCAGCAGCCGGACAGGGCCCCCGAATACTGAAGCTTTCTTT. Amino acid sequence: CASSRTGPPNTEAFF.

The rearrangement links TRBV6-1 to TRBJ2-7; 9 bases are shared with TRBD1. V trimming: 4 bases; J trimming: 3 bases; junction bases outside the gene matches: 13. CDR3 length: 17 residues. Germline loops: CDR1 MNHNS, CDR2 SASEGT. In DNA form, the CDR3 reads TGTGCCAGCAGTGGGGACAGGGCGAATTGGCGATACTACGAGCAGTACTTC. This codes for CASSGDRANWRYYEQYF.

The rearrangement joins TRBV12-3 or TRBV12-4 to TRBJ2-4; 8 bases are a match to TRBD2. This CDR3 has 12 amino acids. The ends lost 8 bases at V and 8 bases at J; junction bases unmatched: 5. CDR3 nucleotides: TGTGCCAGCTCCCCGGGGGGGGACATTCAGTACTTC. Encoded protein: CASSPGGDIQYF.

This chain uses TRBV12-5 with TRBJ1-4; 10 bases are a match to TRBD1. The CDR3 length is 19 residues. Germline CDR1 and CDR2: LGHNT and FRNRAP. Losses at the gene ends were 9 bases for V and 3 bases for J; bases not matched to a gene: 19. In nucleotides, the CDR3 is TGTGCTAGGGGGAGGACAGGGGGAGAGTTTAGCATTGCTAATGAAAAACTGTTTTTT. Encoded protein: CARGRTGGEFSIANEKLFF.

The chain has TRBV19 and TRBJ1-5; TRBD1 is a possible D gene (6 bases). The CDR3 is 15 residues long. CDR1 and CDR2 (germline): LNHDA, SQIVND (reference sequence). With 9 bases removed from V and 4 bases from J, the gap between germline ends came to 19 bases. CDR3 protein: CASRPWQGSNQPQHF. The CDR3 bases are TGTGCCAGCAGACCGTGGCAGGGGTCGAATCAGCCCCAGCATTTT.

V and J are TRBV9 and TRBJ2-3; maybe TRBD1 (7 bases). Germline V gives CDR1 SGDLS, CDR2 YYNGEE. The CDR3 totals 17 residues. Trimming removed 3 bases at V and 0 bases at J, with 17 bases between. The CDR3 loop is CASSEGGQGVSTDTQYF. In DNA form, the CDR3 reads TGTGCCAGCAGCGAGGGGGGCCAGGGGGTTAGCACAGATACGCAGTATTTT. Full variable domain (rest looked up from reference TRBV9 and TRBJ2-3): DSGVTQTPKHLITATGQRVTLRCSPRSGDLSVYWYQQSLDQGLQFLIQYYNGEERAKGNILERFSAQQFPDLHSELNLSSLELGDSALYFCASSEGGQGVSTDTQYFGPGTRLTVL.

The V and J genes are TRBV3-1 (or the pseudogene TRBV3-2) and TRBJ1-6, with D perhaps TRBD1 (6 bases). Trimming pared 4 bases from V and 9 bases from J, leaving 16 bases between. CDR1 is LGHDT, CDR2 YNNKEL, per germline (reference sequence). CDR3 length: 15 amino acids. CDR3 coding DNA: TGTGCCAGCAGCCCCTCAGGGGCGGGTAGTTCACCCCTCCACTTT. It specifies CASSPSGAGSSPLHF.

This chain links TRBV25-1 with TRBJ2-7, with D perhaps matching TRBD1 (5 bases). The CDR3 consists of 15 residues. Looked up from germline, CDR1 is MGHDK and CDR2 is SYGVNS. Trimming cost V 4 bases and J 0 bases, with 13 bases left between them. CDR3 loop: CASSGVGQSSYEQYF. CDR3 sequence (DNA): TGTGCCAGCAGTGGCGTGGGGCAGAGCTCCTACGAGCAGTACTTC.

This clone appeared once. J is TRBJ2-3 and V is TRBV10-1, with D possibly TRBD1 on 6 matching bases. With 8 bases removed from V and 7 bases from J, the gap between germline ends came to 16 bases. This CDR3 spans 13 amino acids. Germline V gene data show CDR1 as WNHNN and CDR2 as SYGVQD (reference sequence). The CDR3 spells CASREGQEYTQYF. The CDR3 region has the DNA TGCGCCAGCCGAGAGGGACAAGAATATACGCAGTATTTT.

This chain's CDR3 is CASRYVEGATEAFF. DNA of the CDR3: TGTGCCAGCAGATACGTGGAGGGAGCCACTGAAGCTTTCTTT. The rearrangement links TRBV6-5 to TRBJ1-1; unclear D gene. The CDR3 sequence is 14 residues long. In germline, CDR1 is MNHEY, CDR2 SVGAGI. Trimming left V 6 bases short and J 4 bases short, with 15 bases between.

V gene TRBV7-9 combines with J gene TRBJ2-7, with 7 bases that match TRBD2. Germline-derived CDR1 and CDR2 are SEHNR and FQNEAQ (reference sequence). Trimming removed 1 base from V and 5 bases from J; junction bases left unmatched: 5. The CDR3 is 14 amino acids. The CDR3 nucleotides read TGTGCCAGCAGCTTAGATAGGGCGGGGGACGAGCAGTACTTC. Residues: CASSLDRAGDEQYF.

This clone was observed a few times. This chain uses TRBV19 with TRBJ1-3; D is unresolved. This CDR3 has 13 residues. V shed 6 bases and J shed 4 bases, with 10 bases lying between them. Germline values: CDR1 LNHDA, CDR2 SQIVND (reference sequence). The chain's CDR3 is CASSDEVGNTIYF. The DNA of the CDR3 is TGTGCCAGTAGCGACGAGGTGGGAAACACCATATATTTT.

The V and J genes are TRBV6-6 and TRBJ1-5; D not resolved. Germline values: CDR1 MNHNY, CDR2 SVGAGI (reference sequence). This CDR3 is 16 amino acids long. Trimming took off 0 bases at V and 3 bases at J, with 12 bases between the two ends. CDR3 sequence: CASSYSAGLVNQPQHF. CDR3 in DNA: TGTGCCAGCAGTTACTCGGCGGGTTTGGTCAATCAGCCCCAGCATTTT.

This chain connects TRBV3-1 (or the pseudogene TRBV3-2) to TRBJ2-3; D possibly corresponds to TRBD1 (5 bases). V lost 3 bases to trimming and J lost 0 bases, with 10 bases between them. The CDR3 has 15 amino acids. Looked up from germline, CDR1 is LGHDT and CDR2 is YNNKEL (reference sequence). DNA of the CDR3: TGTGCCAGCAGCCATCAGGGTACTAGCACAGATACGCAGTATTTT. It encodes CASSHQGTSTDTQYF.

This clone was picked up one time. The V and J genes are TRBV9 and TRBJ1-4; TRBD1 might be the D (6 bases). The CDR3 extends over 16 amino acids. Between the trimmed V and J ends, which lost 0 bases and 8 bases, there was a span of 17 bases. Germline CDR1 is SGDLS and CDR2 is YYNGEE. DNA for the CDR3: TGTGCCAGCAGCGTAGCTGGGGCAGGGGTGGAGGAAAAACTGTTTTTT. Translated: CASSVAGAGVEEKLFF.

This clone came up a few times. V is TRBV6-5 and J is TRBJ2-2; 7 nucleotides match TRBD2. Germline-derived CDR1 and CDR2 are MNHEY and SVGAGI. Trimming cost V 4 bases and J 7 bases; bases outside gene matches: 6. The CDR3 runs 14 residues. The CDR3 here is CASSSGGGIGELFF. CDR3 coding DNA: TGTGCCAGCAGTTCTGGCGGGGGTATCGGGGAGCTGTTTTTT.

CDR3 coding DNA: TGTGCCAGCTCATCGGGACAGAGCTATGGCTACACCTTC. Its translation: CASSSGQSYGYTF. The chain is built from TRBV18 and TRBJ1-2, with 7 bases aligning to TRBD1. With 5 bases clipped from V and 4 bases from J, the junction kept 4 bases outside the gene matches. This CDR3 is 13 amino acids long. The V gene's germline CDR1 is KGHSH and CDR2 LQKENI.

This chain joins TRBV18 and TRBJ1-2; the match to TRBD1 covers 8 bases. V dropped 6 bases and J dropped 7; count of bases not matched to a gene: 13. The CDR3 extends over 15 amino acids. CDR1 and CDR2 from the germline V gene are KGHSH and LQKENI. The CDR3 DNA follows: TGTGCCAGCTCCGACAGGGGCCCTCCAACTATTGGCTACACCTTC. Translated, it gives CASSDRGPPTIGYTF.

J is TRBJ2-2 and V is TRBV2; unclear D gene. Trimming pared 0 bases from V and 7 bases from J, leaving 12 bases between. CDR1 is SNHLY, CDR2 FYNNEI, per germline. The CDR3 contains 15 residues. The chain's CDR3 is CASSEALESGGELFF. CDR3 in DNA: TGTGCCAGCAGTGAAGCGCTGGAGAGTGGCGGGGAGCTGTTTTTT.

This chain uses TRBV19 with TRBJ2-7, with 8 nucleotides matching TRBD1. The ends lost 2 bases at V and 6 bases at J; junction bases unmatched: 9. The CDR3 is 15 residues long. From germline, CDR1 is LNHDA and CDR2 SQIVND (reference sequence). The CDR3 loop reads CASSIKAGGSGEQYF. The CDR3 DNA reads TGTGCCAGTAGTATAAAGGCAGGGGGCTCCGGCGAGCAGTACTTC.

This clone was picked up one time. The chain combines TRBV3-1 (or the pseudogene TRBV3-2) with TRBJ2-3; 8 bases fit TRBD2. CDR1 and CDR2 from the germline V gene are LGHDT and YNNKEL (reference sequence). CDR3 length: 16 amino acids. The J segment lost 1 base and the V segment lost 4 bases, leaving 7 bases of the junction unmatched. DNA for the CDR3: TGTGCCAGCAGCCCCCCGACAGCGGGGGGCACAGATACGCAGTATTTT. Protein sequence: CASSPPTAGGTDTQYF.

CDR3 bases: TGTGCCAGCAGTGAACAGGGAATCCCGACTAATTCACCCCTCCACTTT. This codes for CASSEQGIPTNSPLHF. The chain couples TRBV6-1 to TRBJ1-6; D perhaps matches TRBD1 (5 bases). Germline CDR1 and CDR2: MNHNS and SASEGT. V shed 2 bases and J shed 6 bases, with 14 bases lying between them. This CDR3 region has 16 residues.

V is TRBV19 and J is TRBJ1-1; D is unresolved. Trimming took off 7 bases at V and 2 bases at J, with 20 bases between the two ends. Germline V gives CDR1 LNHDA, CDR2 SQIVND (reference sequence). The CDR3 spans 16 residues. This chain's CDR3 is CASTPGRIGTNTEAFF. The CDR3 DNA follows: TGTGCCAGTACTCCCGGGAGGATCGGAACCAACACTGAAGCTTTCTTT. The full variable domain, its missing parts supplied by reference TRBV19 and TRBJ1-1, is DGGITQSPKYLFRKEGQNVTLSCEQNLNHDAMYWYRQDPGQGLRLIYYSQIVNDFQKGDIAEGYSVSREKKESFPLTVTSAQKNPTAFYLCASTPGRIGTNTEAFFGQGTRLTVV.